The clone carrying this T cell receptor beta chain was counted only a few times. Mismatch with germline at one junction end may stem from a read error. This entry comes from a study of T and B cells in COVID-19 patients. From blood, about 240-550 ng of genomic DNA served as TRB template. This CDR3 has 16 residues. From germline, CDR1 is MNHEY and CDR2 SVGEGT. Multiplex PCR with BIOMED2 TRB-A/B primer pools amplified TRB rearrangements. TCRdb reprocessed the multiplex PCR reads via MiXCR and lists one record per CDR3 protein. In the table there are 20,000 to 30,000 distinct CDR3 sequences, approximately 32% of which are singletons.

This TCR was recovered from a human donor who had recovered from COVID-19. V usage is TRBV6-2 or TRBV6-3 and J usage is TRBJ2-5, with D hard to call. Sequenced: blood. The DNA for the CDR3 is TGTGCCAGCAGCTACTTTCGTGGTTGGGGTCAAGAGACCCAGTACTTC. Protein sequence: CASSYFRGWGQETQYF.